This TCR beta chain was obtained from a study of T-cell reconstitution after alpha-beta-depleted transplantation in children. This CDR3 has 13 residues. V lost 10 bases, J lost 4 bases, and 15 bases lay in between. Germline V lookup: CDR1 ENHRY, CDR2 SYGVKD. Using unique molecular identifiers, the investigators prepared the TCRbeta library. Using its own MiXCR run on the PCR reads, TCRdb lists one record per CDR3 protein. The sample consists of around 700,000 distinct CDR3 sequences, approximately 14% of them appearing once. The input for sequencing was PBMCs, taken before TCRalphabeta/CD19-depleted stem cell transplant. This receptor was obtained from a girl between 2 and 10 years old with congenital amegakaryocytic thrombocytopenia, due to receive a stem cell transplant. The chain links TRBV10-3 to TRBJ2-3; weak D call: TRBD2 (5 bases). This CDR3 reads CATRSGSPDTQYF. The CDR3 DNA sequence: TGTGCCACTAGATCGGGGTCTCCAGATACGCAGTATTTT.